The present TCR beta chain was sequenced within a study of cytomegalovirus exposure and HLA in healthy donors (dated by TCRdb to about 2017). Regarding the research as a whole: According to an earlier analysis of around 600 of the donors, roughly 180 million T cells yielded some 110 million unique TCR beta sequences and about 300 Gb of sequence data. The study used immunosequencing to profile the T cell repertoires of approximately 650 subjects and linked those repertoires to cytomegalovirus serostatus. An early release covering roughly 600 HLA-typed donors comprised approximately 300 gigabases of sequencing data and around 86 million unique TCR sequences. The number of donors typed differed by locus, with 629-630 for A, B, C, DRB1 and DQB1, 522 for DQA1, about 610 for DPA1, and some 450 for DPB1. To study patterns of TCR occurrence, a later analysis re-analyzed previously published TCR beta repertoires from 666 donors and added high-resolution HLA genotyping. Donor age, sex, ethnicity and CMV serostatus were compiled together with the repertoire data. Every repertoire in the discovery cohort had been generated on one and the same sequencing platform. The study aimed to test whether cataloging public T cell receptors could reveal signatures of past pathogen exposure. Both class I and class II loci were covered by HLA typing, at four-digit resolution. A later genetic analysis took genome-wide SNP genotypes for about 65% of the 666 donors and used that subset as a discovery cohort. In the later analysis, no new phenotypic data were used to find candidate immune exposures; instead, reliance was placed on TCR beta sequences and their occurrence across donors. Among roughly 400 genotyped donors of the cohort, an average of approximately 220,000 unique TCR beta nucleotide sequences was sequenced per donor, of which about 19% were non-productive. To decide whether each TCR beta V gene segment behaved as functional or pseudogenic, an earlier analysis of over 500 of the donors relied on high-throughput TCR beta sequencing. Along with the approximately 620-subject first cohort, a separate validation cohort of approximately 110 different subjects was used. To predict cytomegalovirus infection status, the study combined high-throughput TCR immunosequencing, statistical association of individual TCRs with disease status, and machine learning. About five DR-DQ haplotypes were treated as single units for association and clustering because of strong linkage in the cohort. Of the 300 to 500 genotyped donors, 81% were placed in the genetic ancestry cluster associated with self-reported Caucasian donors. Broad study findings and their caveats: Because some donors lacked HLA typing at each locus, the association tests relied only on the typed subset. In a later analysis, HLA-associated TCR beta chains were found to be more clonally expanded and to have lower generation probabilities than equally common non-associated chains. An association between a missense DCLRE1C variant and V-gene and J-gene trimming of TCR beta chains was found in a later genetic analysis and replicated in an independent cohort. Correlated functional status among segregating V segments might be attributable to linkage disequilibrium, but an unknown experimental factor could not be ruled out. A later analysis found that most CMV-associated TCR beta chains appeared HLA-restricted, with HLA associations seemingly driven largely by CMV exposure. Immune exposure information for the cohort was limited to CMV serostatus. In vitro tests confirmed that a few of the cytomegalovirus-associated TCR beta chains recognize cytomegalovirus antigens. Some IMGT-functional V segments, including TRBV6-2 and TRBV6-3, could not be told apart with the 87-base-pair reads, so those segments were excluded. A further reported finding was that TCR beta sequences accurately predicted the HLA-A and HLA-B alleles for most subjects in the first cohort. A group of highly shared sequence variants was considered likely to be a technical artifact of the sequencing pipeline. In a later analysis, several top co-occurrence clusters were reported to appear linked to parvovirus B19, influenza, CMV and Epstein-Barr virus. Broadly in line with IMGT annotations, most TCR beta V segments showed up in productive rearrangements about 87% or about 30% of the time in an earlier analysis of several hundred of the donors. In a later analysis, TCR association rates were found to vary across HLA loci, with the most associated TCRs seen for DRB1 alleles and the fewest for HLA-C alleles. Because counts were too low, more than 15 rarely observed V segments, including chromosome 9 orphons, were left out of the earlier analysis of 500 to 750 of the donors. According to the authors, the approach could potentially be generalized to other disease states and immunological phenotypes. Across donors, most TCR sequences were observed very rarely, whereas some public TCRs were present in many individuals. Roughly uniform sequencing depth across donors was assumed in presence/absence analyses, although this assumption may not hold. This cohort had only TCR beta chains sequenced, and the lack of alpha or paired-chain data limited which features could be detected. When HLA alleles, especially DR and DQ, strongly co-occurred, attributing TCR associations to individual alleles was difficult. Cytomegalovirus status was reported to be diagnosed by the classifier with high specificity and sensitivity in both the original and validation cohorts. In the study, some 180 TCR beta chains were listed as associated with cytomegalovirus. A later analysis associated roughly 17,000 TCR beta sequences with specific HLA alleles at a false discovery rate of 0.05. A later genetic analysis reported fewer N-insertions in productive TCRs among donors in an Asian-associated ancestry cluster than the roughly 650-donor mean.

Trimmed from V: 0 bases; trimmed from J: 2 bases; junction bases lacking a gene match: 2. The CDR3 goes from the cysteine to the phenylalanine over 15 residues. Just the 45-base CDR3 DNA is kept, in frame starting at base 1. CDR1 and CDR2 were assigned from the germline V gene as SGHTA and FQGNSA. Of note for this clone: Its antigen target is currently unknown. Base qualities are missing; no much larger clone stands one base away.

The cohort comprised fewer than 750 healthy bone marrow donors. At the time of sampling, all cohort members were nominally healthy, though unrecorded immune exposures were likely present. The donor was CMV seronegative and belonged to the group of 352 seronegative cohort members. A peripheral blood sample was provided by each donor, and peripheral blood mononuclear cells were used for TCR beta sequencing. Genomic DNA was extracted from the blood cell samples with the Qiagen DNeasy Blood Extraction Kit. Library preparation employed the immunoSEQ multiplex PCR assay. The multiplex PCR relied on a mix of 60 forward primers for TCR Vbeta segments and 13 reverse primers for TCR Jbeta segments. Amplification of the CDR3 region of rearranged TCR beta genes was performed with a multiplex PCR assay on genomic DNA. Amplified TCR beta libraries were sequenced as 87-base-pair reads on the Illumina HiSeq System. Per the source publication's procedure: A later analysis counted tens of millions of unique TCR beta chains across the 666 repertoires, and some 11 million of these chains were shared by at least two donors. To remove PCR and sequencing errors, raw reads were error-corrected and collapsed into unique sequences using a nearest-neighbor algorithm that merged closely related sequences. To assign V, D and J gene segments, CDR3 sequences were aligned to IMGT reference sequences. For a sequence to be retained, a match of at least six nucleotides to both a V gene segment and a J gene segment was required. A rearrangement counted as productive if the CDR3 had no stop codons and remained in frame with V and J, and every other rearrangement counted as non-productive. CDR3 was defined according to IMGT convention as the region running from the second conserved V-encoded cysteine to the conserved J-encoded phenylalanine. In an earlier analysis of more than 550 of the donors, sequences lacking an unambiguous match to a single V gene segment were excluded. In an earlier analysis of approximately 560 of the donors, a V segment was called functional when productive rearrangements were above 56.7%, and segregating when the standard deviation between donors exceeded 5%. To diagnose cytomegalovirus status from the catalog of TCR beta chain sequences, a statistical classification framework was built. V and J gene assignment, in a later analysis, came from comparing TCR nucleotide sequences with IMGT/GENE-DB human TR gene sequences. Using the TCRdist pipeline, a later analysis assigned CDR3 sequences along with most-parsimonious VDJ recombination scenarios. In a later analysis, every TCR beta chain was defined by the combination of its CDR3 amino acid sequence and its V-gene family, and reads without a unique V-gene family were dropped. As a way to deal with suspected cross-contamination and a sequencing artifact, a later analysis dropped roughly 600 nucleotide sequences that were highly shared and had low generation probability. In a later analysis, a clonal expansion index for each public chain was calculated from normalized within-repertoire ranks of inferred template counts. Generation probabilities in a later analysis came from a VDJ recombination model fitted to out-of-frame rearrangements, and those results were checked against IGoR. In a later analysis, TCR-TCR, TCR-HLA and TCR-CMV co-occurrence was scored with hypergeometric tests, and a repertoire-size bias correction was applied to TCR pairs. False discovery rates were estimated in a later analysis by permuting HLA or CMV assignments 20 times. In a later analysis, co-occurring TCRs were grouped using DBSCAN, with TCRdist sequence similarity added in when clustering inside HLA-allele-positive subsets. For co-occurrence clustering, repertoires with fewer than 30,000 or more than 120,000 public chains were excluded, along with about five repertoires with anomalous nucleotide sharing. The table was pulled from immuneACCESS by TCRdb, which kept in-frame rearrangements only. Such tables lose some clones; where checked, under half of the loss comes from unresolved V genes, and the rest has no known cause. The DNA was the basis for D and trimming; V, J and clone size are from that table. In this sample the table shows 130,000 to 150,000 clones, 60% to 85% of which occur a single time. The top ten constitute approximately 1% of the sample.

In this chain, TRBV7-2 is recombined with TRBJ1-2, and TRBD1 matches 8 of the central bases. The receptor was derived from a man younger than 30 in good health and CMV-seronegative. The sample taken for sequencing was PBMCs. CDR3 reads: CASSLARTGNYGYTF. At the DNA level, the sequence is TGTGCCAGCAGCTTAGCCAGGACAGGGAACTATGGCTACACCTTC.